This paragraph reports one T cell receptor beta chain. What it binds is unknown. These data originate in a study of regulatory T cells in long-lasting Graves disease. General study results and limits: The study found lower TCR diversity in persistent Graves' patients than in newly diagnosed ones.

Time point in this sample: newly diagnosed GD, antithyroid drugs for less than 3 months. After RNA was extracted from PBMCs, the TCR library was made from it. The patients were enrolled through endocrinology in Xi'an, China. To make TCR beta libraries, researchers used iRepertoire HTBI primers and Arm-PCR of CDR3 regions. TCRdb re-called the multiplex PCR reads with MiXCR, one entry per CDR3 protein. The repertoire holds more than 350,000 distinct CDR3 sequences, with 14% to 15% as singletons. Deletions cut 5 bases from V and 2 bases from J, with 16 bases between. Germline V gene sequence: CDR1 MNHEY, CDR2 SMNVEV (reference sequence). The CDR3 is 16 residues long. This same sample was also part of a study on T cells in Graves' hyperthyroidism and ophthalmopathy. According to that study: Most thyroid clonotypes that were expanded above 0.001 also turned up in blood.

This chain links TRBV27 with TRBJ1-5; D is perhaps TRBD1 (6 bases). Specimen: peripheral blood mononuclear cells (PBMCs), collected at new diagnosis, from a patient treated with antithyroid drugs. The source of this sequence is a woman under 40 with Graves disease. CDR3 sequence (DNA): TGTGCCAGCAGTGAAGTTCAGGGGACGGGCAATCAGCCCCAGCATTTT. Protein: CASSEVQGTGNQPQHF.